The entry that follows covers one T cell receptor (beta chain) sequence. The entry originates in a study of blood T cell repertoires in COVID-19. In the study overall: Collection of acute and convalescent COVID-19 samples took place in the United States, Italy and Spain.

Per the study methods: Researchers report that nucleated cell counts were estimated from reference gene primer amplification. Clones were sequenced by immunoSEQ multiplex PCR, and TCRdb holds only the in-frame ones, with some missing. The D gene and trimming were derived from the DNA, and the V and J assignments and clone size from that table. The sample includes over 120,000 clones, more than 75% of them seen just once. CDR1 is SGHTA and CDR2 is FQGNSA in the germline V gene. V lost 3 bases to trimming and J lost 3 bases, with 6 bases between them. The CDR3 has 14 amino acids. The chain carries TRBV7-2 and TRBJ1-6; tentatively, D is TRBD1 (5 bases). The source material was PBMCs or T cells enriched from blood (not recorded which). This sequence originates from a woman between 50 and 59 years old who had recovered from COVID-19. CDR3 residues: CASSFQGYNSPLHF. As DNA, the CDR3 is TGTGCCAGCAGCTTTCAGGGCTATAATTCACCCCTCCACTTT.